This TCR beta chain is from a study of T cell changes during pregnancy in multiple sclerosis. Profiling relied on immunoSEQ multiplex PCR, and the TCRdb table lists in-frame clones only, not all of them. The sample gives about 76,000 clones, around 90% of which show up once; roughly 1.7% is in the top ten. Germline V gene data show CDR1 as SGHRS and CDR2 as YFSETQ. The CDR3 sequence is 14 residues long. About this clone itself: One end of the junction varies from germline; a read error may be responsible.

The material was peripheral blood, obtained in the first trimester of pregnancy. This rearrangement joins TRBV5-1 to TRBJ2-7, with TRBD2 identical over 14 bases. This clonotype was obtained from a female donor in good health, enrolled as a control in a pregnancy study. The CDR3 nucleotides are TGCGCCAGCAGCGCCTCCGGGACTAGCGGGAGAGGTATCTTC. This translates into CASSASGTSGRGIF.